These 24 T cell receptor beta chains were sequenced from one sample in a study of blood T cell repertoires in COVID-19. Sequenced by immunoSEQ multiplex PCR; TCRdb stores in-frame clones only, minus some. The table has around 64,000 clones, under 90% seen once. The sample consisted of peripheral blood. These receptors were collected from a man aged 50 to 60 with active COVID-19.

The V gene is TRBV7-3, the J gene TRBJ2-1; 9 nucleotides agree with TRBD2. The ends lost 2 bases at V and 5 bases at J; junction bases unmatched: 4. The CDR3 is 15 residues long. The germline V gene has CDR1 SGHTA and CDR2 FQGTGA. The CDR3 region has the DNA TGTGCCAGCAGCTTACAGGCTAGCGGGAACAATGAGCAGTTCTTC. This encodes CASSLQASGNNEQFF.

The chain recombines TRBV27 with TRBJ2-3; maybe TRBD1 (5 bases). V was trimmed by 3 bases and J by 6 bases, leaving 22 bases between them. CDR1 is MNHEY, CDR2 SMNVEV, per germline (reference sequence). CDR3 length: 17 amino acids. CDR3 sequence (DNA): TGTGCCAGCAGTTTTAGCCCGACAGATATCAGCATGGATACGCAGTATTTT. Translated: CASSFSPTDISMDTQYF.

This chain links TRBV24-1 with TRBJ2-1, with a weak D call TRBD2 (6 bases). V lost 7 bases to trimming and J lost 10 bases, with 10 bases between them. The CDR3 consists of 11 residues. Germline CDR1 KGHDR, CDR2 SFDVKD. The CDR3 here is CATRPSVEQFF. CDR3 coding DNA: TGTGCCACCAGGCCTAGCGTAGAGCAGTTCTTC.

The chain employs TRBV27 and TRBJ1-1; D gene ambiguous. Germline V CDR1 and CDR2: MNHEY, SMNVEV (reference sequence). Between the trimmed V and J ends, which lost 8 bases and 5 bases, there was a span of 6 bases. There are 10 residues in the CDR3. The CDR3 bases are TGTGCCAGCGGGAGAACTGAAGCTTTCTTT. Its translation is CASGRTEAFF.

The rearrangement joins TRBV4-2 to TRBJ2-1, with TRBD2 matching over 8 bases. Germline trimming cut 6 bases from V and 5 bases from J; bases unmatched to any gene: 9. Germline V gives CDR1 LGHNA, CDR2 YNFKEQ. CDR3 length: 15 amino acids. CDR3 sequence reads: CASRPRAGEDNEQFF. The CDR3 nucleotides read TGTGCCAGCAGACCGAGAGCGGGAGAAGACAATGAGCAGTTCTTC.

J is TRBJ2-1 and V is TRBV9, with D possibly being TRBD2 (6 bases). The CDR3 is 15 residues long. The germline gives CDR1 SGDLS, CDR2 YYNGEE. Trimming took 0 bases from V and 10 from J, leaving 17 bases between them. CDR3 sequence (DNA): TGTGCCAGCAGCGTAGACGGCGGGGATGGCCGGGAGCAGTTCTTC. Translating gives CASSVDGGDGREQFF.

This clone was found once. The chain is built from TRBV2 and TRBJ1-1, with 7 nucleotides matching TRBD1. V trimming: 5 bases; J trimming: 4 bases; junction bases outside the gene matches: 10. Germline-derived CDR1 and CDR2 are SNHLY and FYNNEI. The CDR3 length is 15 residues. The DNA for the CDR3 is TGTGCCAGCAGTCGCCTCCGGGACAGAGGCACTGAAGCTTTCTTT. It encodes CASSRLRDRGTEAFF.

This sequence joins TRBV6-2 or TRBV6-3 and TRBJ2-1; TRBD2 aligns across 9 bases. The trim removed 5 bases at V and 6 bases at J, leaving 8 bases unmatched. Germline V gene sequence: CDR1 MNHEY, CDR2 SVGEGT. This CDR3 spans 15 amino acids. Here the CDR3 DNA reads TGTGCCAGCAGTAGGCTTAGCGGGGGAGTCAATGAGCAGTTCTTC. It encodes CASSRLSGGVNEQFF.

V is TRBV9 and J is TRBJ2-7; 11 nucleotides line up with TRBD2. This CDR3 is 15 amino acids long. Trimming at V came to 3 bases and at J to 2 bases, leaving 4 bases not matched to a gene. Germline V gene lookup returns CDR1 SGDLS and CDR2 YYNGEE. The CDR3, as DNA: TGTGCCAGCAGCGCGACTAGCGGGATAACCTACGAGCAGTACTTC. It is translated as CASSATSGITYEQYF.

V usage is TRBV21-1 and J usage is TRBJ2-7; no check of the table's D call, TRBD1, against the DNA was made. TRBV21-1 is recorded as a pseudogene. This CDR3 has 17 amino acids. CDR3 sequence: CASSTVEQGGPGYEQYF. CDR3 bases: TGTGCCAGCAGCACAGTGGAACAGGGGGGTCCCGGCTACGAGCAGTACTTC.

The chain has TRBV5-1 and TRBJ1-1; no clear D gene. The CDR3 runs to 12 residues. Germline loops: CDR1 SGHRS, CDR2 YFSETQ. The germline V and J ends were trimmed by 0 bases and 8 bases, with 8 bases remaining between them. The CDR3 nucleotides are TGCGCCAGCAGCTTGGCTCCAGGAGAAGCTTTCTTT. Translated: CASSLAPGEAFF.

The chain employs TRBV10-2 and TRBJ2-3, with 9 bases fitting TRBD2. V dropped 0 bases and J dropped 5; count of bases not matched to a gene: 6. CDR3 length: 16 residues. CDR1 WSHSY and CDR2 SAAADI come from the germline V gene. The CDR3 spells CASSESLRGGLDTQYF. The CDR3 DNA follows: TGCGCCAGCAGTGAGTCGTTGCGGGGGGGTCTAGATACGCAGTATTTT.

For this clone: The junction departs from the called germline gene at one end, perhaps through a read error. The V and J genes are TRBV5-8 and TRBJ1-2, with 10 bases fitting TRBD1. The CDR3 is 13 residues long. The V gene's germline CDR1 is SGHTS and CDR2 YDEGEE. As DNA, the CDR3 is TGTGCCAGCAGCTATCCCGGGACAGGGGCCTCTTCGTTC. This sequence encodes CASSYPGTGASSF.

This clone was seen only a few times. This rearrangement joins TRBV7-8 to TRBJ2-7; TRBD2 agrees at 7 bases. J lost 4 bases, V lost 6 bases, and 9 bases had no gene match. The CDR3 covers 14 residues. CDR1 and CDR2 from the germline V gene are SGHVS and FQNEAQ. CDR3 in DNA: TGTGCCAGCAGGGGCCGGGCTAGCGGTTACGAGCAGTACTTC. This codes for CASRGRASGYEQYF.

The J gene is TRBJ2-1, the V gene TRBV24-1; the D gene is possibly TRBD2 (6 bases). Germline loops: CDR1 KGHDR, CDR2 SFDVKD. This CDR3 is built from 14 residues. V lost 4 bases and J lost 8, with 14 bases in between. The DNA of the CDR3 is TGTGCCACCAGTGACGCCGCGGGGCGCGATGAGCAGTTCTTC. This translates into CATSDAAGRDEQFF.

The V call is TRBV7-2, the J call TRBJ2-1, with 10 bases identical to TRBD2. CDR1 and CDR2 from the germline V gene are SGHTA and FQGNSA. The CDR3 contains 15 residues. V shed 6 bases, J shed 8 bases, and the junction held 10 bases outside the gene matches. As DNA, the CDR3 is TGTGCCAGCAGGCCGATGGAACTAGCGGGATATGAGCAGTTCTTC. It translates to CASRPMELAGYEQFF.

This clone was found a few times. The chain carries TRBV19 and TRBJ1-1, with 9 bases identical to TRBD1. The germline V gene has CDR1 LNHDA and CDR2 SQIVND (reference sequence). J was trimmed by 6 bases and V by 7 bases; bases with no gene match: 9. The CDR3 runs 14 residues. For the CDR3, the DNA is TGTGCCAGTACCACTGACAGGGGGATCGCTGAAGCTTTCTTT. This sequence encodes CASTTDRGIAEAFF.

This clone was picked up a small number of times. CDR3 residues: CASSVSGYEQFF. The CDR3 bases are TGTGCCAGCAGCGTATCCGGTTATGAGCAGTTCTTC. The chain combines TRBV9 with TRBJ2-1; D unresolved. The V gene's germline CDR1 is SGDLS and CDR2 YYNGEE. V lost 1 base, J lost 8 bases, and 7 bases lay in between. The CDR3 sequence is 12 residues long. Complete variable domain (other parts from reference TRBV9 and TRBJ2-1): DSGVTQTPKHLITATGQRVTLRCSPRSGDLSVYWYQQSLDQGLQFLIQYYNGEERAKGNILERFSAQQFPDLHSELNLSSLELGDSALYFCASSVSGYEQFFGPGTRLTVL.

The J gene is TRBJ2-5, the V gene TRBV6-2 or TRBV6-3, with 9 bases that match TRBD2. J gave up 2 bases and V 2 bases, and 6 bases lay outside the gene matches. Germline CDR1 reads MNHEY; CDR2 reads SVGEGT. This CDR3 has 16 amino acids. The CDR3 coding sequence is TGTGCCAGCAGTTACCTCCTTAGCGGGGGACAAGAGACCCAGTACTTC. Its translation is CASSYLLSGGQETQYF.

This rearrangement joins TRBV19 to TRBJ2-3, with 7 bases aligning to TRBD2. The CDR3 runs to 12 residues. Germline V gene lookup returns CDR1 LNHDA and CDR2 SQIVND (reference sequence). The V gene end was trimmed by 6 bases and the J gene end by 6 bases; junction bases not matched to a gene: 3. DNA of the CDR3: TGTGCCAGTAGCGGGACTACCGATACGCAGTATTTT. It translates to CASSGTTDTQYF.

The CDR3 nucleotides are TGTGCCAGTAGTGGGGGGGCTGCGAACACCGGGGAGCTGTTTTTT. Translation: CASSGGAANTGELFF. The chain couples TRBV19 to TRBJ2-2; the D gene is possibly TRBD2 (7 bases). This CDR3 has 15 residues. With 5 bases removed from V and 0 bases from J, the gap between germline ends came to 10 bases. Germline V gives CDR1 LNHDA, CDR2 SQIVND (reference sequence).

In this sample, this clone turned up once. The J gene is TRBJ2-5, the V gene TRBV6-5, with D possibly being TRBD1 (6 bases). CDR3 length: 13 residues. From germline, CDR1 is MNHEY and CDR2 SVGAGI. The ends were cut back, 5 bases at V and 4 bases at J, with 11 bases in the middle. The CDR3 region is CASSPGVRETQYF. In nucleotides, the CDR3 is TGTGCCAGCAGTCCAGGGGTTAGAGAGACCCAGTACTTC.

The chain uses TRBV9 and TRBJ2-3; 11 bases agree with TRBD2. The V and J ends lost 0 bases and 0 bases, in that order; junction bases with no gene match: 6. Germline V gives CDR1 SGDLS, CDR2 YYNGEE. CDR3 size: 18 residues. The CDR3 sequence: CASSVATSSGGSTDTQYF. As DNA, the CDR3 is TGTGCCAGCAGCGTAGCTACGTCTAGCGGGGGGAGCACAGATACGCAGTATTTT.

This sequence joins TRBV19 and TRBJ2-2, with a weak D call TRBD1 (6 bases). The V end was cut by 5 bases, the J end by 7 bases, with 23 bases between. The CDR3 is made up of 17 amino acids. Germline V gene sequence: CDR1 LNHDA, CDR2 SQIVND (reference sequence). The CDR3 coding sequence is TGTGCCAGTAGTTCAGGGGACAAAAGCCCTTTGGGCGGGGAGCTGTTTTTT. It specifies CASSSGDKSPLGGELFF.